This T cell receptor (beta chain) was captured by sequencing in a study of response to subunit inactivated influenza vaccine. Regarding the study as a whole: Every seasonal influenza vaccination brings in few new T cells, the authors suggested.

Regarding this clonotype: Its specificity is unknown.

TCRdb itself ran the RT-PCR reads through MiXCR, one entry per CDR3 protein. The sample comprises some 850,000 distinct CDR3 sequences, around 18% of which are singletons, and roughly a tenth rests with the top ten. CDR3 length equals 11 residues. Germline-derived CDR1 and CDR2 are DFQATT and SNEGSKA (reference sequence). V trimming: 8 bases; J trimming: 7 bases; junction bases outside the gene matches: 7. The V gene is TRBV20-1, the J gene TRBJ2-7; 8 bases agree with TRBD1. The clonotype was recovered from a man aged 45-65 years who received an inactivated influenza vaccine. The starting material was PBMCs from blood, obtained more than 4 days after vaccination. The CDR3 sequence: CSTPDREEQYF. Written as DNA, the CDR3 is TGCAGTACCCCGGACAGGGAAGAGCAGTACTTC.